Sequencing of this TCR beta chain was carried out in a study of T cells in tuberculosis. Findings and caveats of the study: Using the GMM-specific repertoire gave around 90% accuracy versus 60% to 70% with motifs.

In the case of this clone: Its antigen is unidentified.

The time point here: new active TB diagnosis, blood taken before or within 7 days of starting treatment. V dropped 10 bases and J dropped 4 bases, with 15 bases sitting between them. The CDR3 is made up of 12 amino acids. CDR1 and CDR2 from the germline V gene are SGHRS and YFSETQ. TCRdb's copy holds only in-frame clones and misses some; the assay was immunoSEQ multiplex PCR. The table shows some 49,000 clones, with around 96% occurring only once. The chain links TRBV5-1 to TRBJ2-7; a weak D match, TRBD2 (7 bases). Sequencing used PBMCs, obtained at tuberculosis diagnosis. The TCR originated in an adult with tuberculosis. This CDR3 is CACRGASYEQYF. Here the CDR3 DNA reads TGCGCCTGCCGGGGGGCCTCTTACGAGCAGTACTTC.